These 31 T cell receptor beta chains were sequenced from one sample in a study of shared clonotypes between healthy human individuals. The data were produced by immunoSEQ multiplex PCR, yet TCRdb's version contains in-frame clones alone and is incomplete. Of over 95,000 clones listed, around 68% are singletons. The specimen sequenced was memory CD8+ T cells sorted from blood. The subset was: CD45RO+ cells pooled with CCR7-negative TemRA cells. The source is a woman aged 25 to 39 in good health.

The V call is TRBV7-9, the J call TRBJ2-2; 7 bases are shared with TRBD2. Germline assignment: CDR1 SEHNR and CDR2 FQNEAQ (reference sequence). V trimming: 10 bases; J trimming: 2 bases; junction bases outside the gene matches: 13. This CDR3 is 16 amino acids long. CDR3 bases: TGTGCCACCTACTGGGGGTCTAGCGGAAACACCGGGGAGCTGTTTTTT. As protein: CATYWGSSGNTGELFF.

The CDR3 reads CASSSPLQDLTQYF. Written as DNA, the CDR3 is TGTGCCAGCAGTTCCCCCTTACAGGATCTTACGCAGTATTTT. The rearrangement uses TRBV28 and TRBJ2-3, with D possibly TRBD1 on 5 matching bases. The CDR3 is 14 amino acids. V was shortened by 4 bases and J by 8 bases, with 16 bases between the two germline ends. Per the germline V gene, CDR1 is MDHEN and CDR2 is SYDVKM.

The CDR3: CASSTLQGGVAYGYTF. The DNA of the CDR3 is TGTGCCAGCAGCACCCTTCAGGGGGGCGTTGCCTATGGCTACACCTTC. The genes are TRBV16 and TRBJ1-2; 7 nucleotides align to TRBD1. CDR1 is KGHSY and CDR2 is FQNENV in the germline V gene. V lost 5 bases, J lost 4 bases, and 13 bases stayed unmatched. This CDR3 has 16 amino acids.

Note on this clone: Mismatch with germline at one junction end may stem from a read error. J is TRBJ1-1 and V is TRBV19; 9 positions agree with TRBD1. The CDR3 runs 15 residues. CDR1 LNHDA and CDR2 SQIVND come from the germline V gene (reference sequence). CDR3 region: CASTAQGALNTETFF. CDR3 DNA: TGTGCCAGTACCGCACAGGGGGCCTTGAACACTGAAACTTTCTTT.

Written as DNA, the CDR3 is TGTGCCAGTAGTATGAGCCAGCCGCACCTCCTCTACAATGAGCAGTTCTTC. This translates into CASSMSQPHLLYNEQFF. V and J are TRBV19 and TRBJ2-1; unclear D gene. The CDR3 contains 17 residues. Germline values: CDR1 LNHDA, CDR2 SQIVND (reference sequence). Trimming shortened V by 3 bases and J by 3 bases, and 18 bases separated the two germline ends.

This clone was detected ten times or more. The V and J genes are TRBV19 and TRBJ2-7; 7 bases are shared with TRBD1. Germline V gene data show CDR1 as LNHDA and CDR2 as SQIVND (reference sequence). J lost 2 bases, V lost 3 bases, and 7 bases had no gene match. There are 15 residues in the CDR3. CDR3 in amino acids: CASSMDEGAAYEQYF. CDR3 sequence (DNA): TGTGCCAGTAGTATGGATGAGGGGGCCGCCTACGAGCAGTACTTC.

V usage is TRBV6-1 and J usage is TRBJ2-3; possible D gene TRBD2, 5 bases. V shed 3 bases and J shed 6 bases, with 7 bases lying between them. Germline V gene sequence: CDR1 MNHNS, CDR2 SASEGT. The CDR3 sequence is 12 residues long. CDR3 region: CASSDGLDTQYF. The CDR3 bases are TGTGCCAGCAGTGACGGACTGGATACGCAGTATTTT.

This clone was counted between two and nine times. The chain employs TRBV28 and TRBJ1-4, with TRBD1 matching over 11 bases. V shed 6 bases and J 7 bases; nucleotides not matched to a gene: 4. The CDR3 has 14 amino acids. Per germline, CDR1 MDHEN and CDR2 SYDVKM. Here the CDR3 reads CASRAGTGGEKLFF. The CDR3 DNA reads TGTGCCAGCAGGGCCGGGACAGGGGGTGAAAAACTGTTTTTT.

The V call is TRBV9, the J call TRBJ2-5; D perhaps matches TRBD2 (7 bases). The CDR3 contains 15 residues. V shed 4 bases and J shed 5 bases, with 18 bases lying between them. Germline assignment: CDR1 SGDLS and CDR2 YYNGEE. Here the CDR3 reads CASSIGGGPKETQYF. Written as DNA, the CDR3 is TGTGCCAGCAGCATAGGGGGGGGTCCCAAGGAGACCCAGTACTTC.

This clone was seen a handful of times. V gene TRBV11-2 combines with J gene TRBJ2-7; possibly TRBD2 for D (6 bases). The V and J ends lost 3 bases and 3 bases respectively, with 21 bases between them. Germline assignment: CDR1 SGHAT and CDR2 FQNNGV. The CDR3 has 17 amino acids. As DNA, the CDR3 is TGTGCCAGCAGCTTGCTCCGCGGGACTCCCGGGTTCTACGAGCAGTACTTC. Protein: CASSLLRGTPGFYEQYF.

This clone has at least ten counts. This sequence joins TRBV10-1 and TRBJ2-1, with D unresolved. Germline-derived CDR1 and CDR2 are WNHNN and SYGVQD (reference sequence). The CDR3 is 12 amino acids. V was cut by 3 bases and J by 8 bases, with 8 bases left in between. For the CDR3, the DNA is TGCGCCAGCAGTGACTACCTGGATGAGCAGTTCTTC. This gives the protein CASSDYLDEQFF.

V gene TRBV28 combines with J gene TRBJ2-3; D uncertain. With 7 bases removed from V and 4 bases from J, the gap between germline ends came to 15 bases. Germline CDR1 and CDR2: MDHEN and SYDVKM. This CDR3 is built from 14 residues. The DNA for the CDR3 is TGTGCCAGCATCCCTAGTTCAGCCCCAGATACGCAGTATTTT. Translated, it gives CASIPSSAPDTQYF.

The chain recombines TRBV2 with TRBJ1-1, with TRBD1 matching 7 bases. CDR3 length: 14 residues. With 3 bases clipped from V and 10 bases from J, the junction kept 11 bases outside the gene matches. CDR1 is SNHLY and CDR2 is FYNNEI in the germline V gene. The CDR3: CASSEVSTGFSAFF. CDR3 bases: TGTGCCAGCAGTGAGGTATCGACAGGGTTTTCAGCTTTCTTT.

This clone was seen at least ten times. This chain connects TRBV25-1 to TRBJ2-7; no reliable D call. The CDR3 runs 16 residues. Trimming pared 8 bases from V and 3 bases from J, leaving 23 bases between. The germline gives CDR1 MGHDK, CDR2 SYGVNS. The chain's CDR3 is CASSPSPGQYLYEQYF. The CDR3 region has the DNA TGTGCCAGCTCACCGTCTCCGGGTCAGTACCTCTACGAGCAGTACTTC.

The genes are TRBV29-1 and TRBJ2-7, with D maybe TRBD1 (6 bases). The CDR3 is made up of 13 amino acids. CDR1 is SQVTM, CDR2 ANQGSEA, per germline. V gave up 5 bases and J gave up 2 bases, with 13 bases separating them. CDR3 nucleotide sequence: TGCAGCGTTCTTACAGGGATAACCTACGAGCAGTACTTC. This translates into CSVLTGITYEQYF.

The rearrangement uses TRBV29-1 and TRBJ2-5; perhaps TRBD1 as D (8 bases). Trimming took 4 bases from V and 4 from J, leaving 13 bases between them. The CDR3 is made up of 13 amino acids. Germline values: CDR1 SQVTM, CDR2 ANQGSEA. The CDR3 sequence is CSVVQGGTETQYF. The DNA of the CDR3 is TGCAGCGTTGTACAGGGGGGGACAGAGACCCAGTACTTC.

The CDR3 DNA follows: TGCGCCAGCAGCCAAGATAAAAAGACTCCCTCGGGGAATGAGCAGTTCTTC. This codes for CASSQDKKTPSGNEQFF. The V call is TRBV4-1, the J call TRBJ2-1, with a weak D call TRBD2 (5 bases). The germline V gene has CDR1 MGHRA and CDR2 YSYEKL. Trimming pared 0 bases from V and 7 bases from J, leaving 19 bases between. The CDR3 has 17 residues.

The CDR3 nucleotides are TGTGCCAGTAGTATAGGAGAGTACCCCCCGGCAGGACCCCAGCATTTT. Its translation is CASSIGEYPPAGPQHF. The V call is TRBV19, the J call TRBJ1-5, with D hard to call. V gave up 1 base and J gave up 10 bases, with 20 bases separating them. CDR1 is LNHDA, CDR2 SQIVND, per germline (reference sequence). The CDR3 loop spans 16 amino acids.

A remark on this clone: A much more abundant neighbour one base away suggests this may be a read error. The sample has other DNA sequences that encode this CDR3 too. V usage is TRBV6-6 and J usage is TRBJ2-3; D uncertain. The CDR3 spans 13 residues. Germline CDR1 is MNHNY and CDR2 is SVGAGI (reference sequence). The ends were cut back, 4 bases at V and 2 bases at J, with 7 bases in the middle. CDR3 in amino acids: CASSWTATDTQYF. CDR3 coding DNA: TGTGCCAGCAGTTGGACCGCCACAGATACGCAGTATTTT.

The chain joins TRBV10-2 to TRBJ1-2, with a tentative D call TRBD1 (5 bases). Trimming took 3 bases from V and 0 from J, leaving 17 bases between them. Germline V CDR1 and CDR2: WSHSY, SAAADI. CDR3 length: 17 residues. The CDR3 region is CASSDYRKWSPNYGYTF. The DNA of the CDR3 is TGCGCCAGCAGTGATTACAGGAAGTGGTCTCCTAACTATGGCTACACCTTC.

The chain has TRBV25-1 and TRBJ2-1, with D uncertain. The CDR3 has 12 residues. CDR1 is MGHDK and CDR2 is SYGVNS in the germline V gene. Deletions cut 6 bases from V and 7 bases from J, with 10 bases between. This chain's CDR3 is CASRTPRNEQFF. The CDR3 region has the DNA TGTGCCAGCAGGACCCCCAGAAATGAGCAGTTCTTC.

This clone was picked up one time. The rearrangement links TRBV5-1 to TRBJ2-1, with 7 bases that match TRBD2. CDR1 and CDR2 (germline): SGHRS, YFSETQ. The CDR3 has 14 amino acids. After removal of 0 bases from V and 8 bases from J, the junction contained 5 bases not matched to a gene. For the CDR3, the DNA is TGCGCCAGCAGCTTGGGAGGGAGGGCCTATGAGCAGTTCTTC. Protein: CASSLGGRAYEQFF.

In its sample, this clone was seen many times. The V call is TRBV25-1, the J call TRBJ1-5, with TRBD1 identical over 7 bases. Germline lookup yields CDR1 MGHDK and CDR2 SYGVNS. The CDR3 contains 17 residues. The J segment lost 4 bases and the V segment lost 4 bases, leaving 13 bases of the junction unmatched. CDR3 sequence: CASSGDREVDQNQPQHF. CDR3 DNA: TGTGCCAGCAGTGGAGACAGGGAGGTTGACCAGAATCAGCCCCAGCATTTT.

The genes are TRBV10-3 and TRBJ1-2; tentative D call: TRBD1 (5 bases). The CDR3 spans 15 residues. CDR1 is ENHRY, CDR2 SYGVKD, per germline. Trimming removed 6 bases from V and 0 bases from J, with 14 bases in between. CDR3 sequence: CAIRRDGAANYGYTF. The CDR3 nucleotides are TGTGCCATCAGGAGGGACGGTGCAGCTAACTATGGCTACACCTTC.

This rearrangement joins TRBV29-1 to TRBJ2-7, with 8 bases matching TRBD1. This CDR3 contains 12 residues. With V trimmed by 4 bases and J by 6 bases, 5 bases remained unmatched. The germline V gene encodes CDR1 SQVTM and CDR2 ANQGSEA. The CDR3 DNA follows: TGCAGCGTTGGGTCAGGGGGCTCCGAGCAGTACTTC. Translated, it gives CSVGSGGSEQYF.

J is TRBJ2-5 and V is TRBV4-1; 8 positions agree with TRBD2. This CDR3 spans 14 amino acids. Germline lookup yields CDR1 MGHRA and CDR2 YSYEKL. The V gene end was trimmed by 4 bases and the J gene end by 4 bases; junction bases not matched to a gene: 5. CDR3 protein: CASSPSGSRETQYF. CDR3 coding DNA: TGCGCCAGCAGCCCCAGCGGGAGTCGAGAGACCCAGTACTTC.

The V gene is TRBV7-6, the J gene TRBJ2-1, with TRBD2 matching 12 bases. From germline, CDR1 is SGHVS and CDR2 FNYEAQ. The CDR3 is made up of 17 amino acids. Trimming took 6 bases from V and 2 from J; bases not matched to a gene: 8. The CDR3 nucleotides read TGTGCCAGCAGTTCTACCCGGACTAGCGGGACCTACAATGAGCAGTTCTTC. Protein: CASSSTRTSGTYNEQFF.

The chain has TRBV21-1 and TRBJ2-3; the table names TRBD2, a call not compared with the DNA. TRBV21-1 constitutes a pseudogene. This CDR3 comprises 18 residues. CDR3 nucleotides: TGTGCCAGCAGCAAAGTGGGGTTCGGCGGGAGGAGGGGAGATACGCAGTATTTT. This codes for CASSKVGFGGRRGDTQYF.

A remark on this clone: Mismatch with germline at one junction end may stem from a read error. This chain's CDR3 is CAISETSGVTDTQYF. CDR3 bases: TGTGCCATCAGTGAAACTAGCGGGGTAACAGATACGCAGTATTTT. V usage is TRBV6-1 and J usage is TRBJ2-3; TRBD2 agrees at 10 bases. Per germline, CDR1 MNHNS and CDR2 SASEGT. The CDR3 runs 15 residues.

V gene TRBV7-7 combines with J gene TRBJ1-2; D perhaps matches TRBD1 (5 bases). Germline lookup yields CDR1 SSHAT and CDR2 FNYEAQ (reference sequence). Trimming shortened V by 4 bases and J by 4 bases, and 19 bases separated the two germline ends. The CDR3 loop spans 16 amino acids. CDR3 nucleotides: TGTGCCAGCAGCTCTGAACAGCGAAACGGGGCCTATGGCTACACCTTC. This codes for CASSSEQRNGAYGYTF.

The gene calls are TRBV9 and TRBJ2-2; perhaps TRBD1 as D (6 bases). This CDR3 region has 14 residues. Germline assignment: CDR1 SGDLS and CDR2 YYNGEE. V lost 0 bases, J lost 8 bases, and 11 bases lay in between. CDR3 loop: CASSVGGGKGELFF. As DNA, the CDR3 is TGTGCCAGCAGCGTAGGAGGGGGAAAAGGGGAGCTGTTTTTT.